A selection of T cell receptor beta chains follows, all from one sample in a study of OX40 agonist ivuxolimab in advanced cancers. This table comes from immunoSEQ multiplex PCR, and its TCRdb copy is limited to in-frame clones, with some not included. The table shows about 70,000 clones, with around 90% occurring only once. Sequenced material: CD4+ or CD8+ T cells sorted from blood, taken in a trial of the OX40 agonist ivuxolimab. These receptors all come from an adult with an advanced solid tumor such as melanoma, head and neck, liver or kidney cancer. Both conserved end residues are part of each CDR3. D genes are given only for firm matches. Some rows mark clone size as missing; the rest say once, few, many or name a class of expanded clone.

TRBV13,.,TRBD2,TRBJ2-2,TGTGCCAGCCGACGGGGAGGGACTAGGGTCCCCGGGGAGCTGTTTTTT,CASRRGGTRVPGELFF
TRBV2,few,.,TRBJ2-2,TGTGCCAGCAGTGAAGGAGGAGCGGGCGGGGAGCTGTTTTTT,CASSEGGAGGELFF
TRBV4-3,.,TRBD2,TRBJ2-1,TGCGCCAGCAGCCAAGGTAGGACTAGCGGGAGGAGTCTAGGTGAGCAGTTCTTC,CASSQGRTSGRSLGEQFF
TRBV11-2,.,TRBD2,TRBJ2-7,TGTGCCAGCAGTGCGGGACTAGCGGGATCCTACGAGCAGTACTTC,CASSAGLAGSYEQYF
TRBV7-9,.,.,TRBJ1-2,TGTGCCAGCAGCTTAGCGTCCAGCTATGGCTACACCTTC,CASSLASSYGYTF
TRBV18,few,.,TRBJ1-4,TGTGCCAGCTCACCATCGGGCGAGTTGGAAAAACTGTTTTTT,CASSPSGELEKLFF
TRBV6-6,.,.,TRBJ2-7,TGTGCCAGCAGTTCTTTTATGGGACGGGTCTACGAGCAGTACTTC,CASSSFMGRVYEQYF
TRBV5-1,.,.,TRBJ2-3,TGCGCCAGCAGCTTGGAGGGGTTGACAGATACGCAGTATTTT,CASSLEGLTDTQYF
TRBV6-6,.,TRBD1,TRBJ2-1,TGTGCCAGCAGTTATAAGGGGGCGCAGAATGAGCAGTTCTTC,CASSYKGAQNEQFF
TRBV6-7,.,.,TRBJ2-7,TGTGCCAGCAGTCCCTGCTTAGGCTACGAGCAGTACTTC,CASSPCLGYEQYF
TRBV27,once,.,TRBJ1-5,TGTGCCAGCAGTCCCAGGATCGGCACCCACTCAAATCAGCCCCAGCATTTT,CASSPRIGTHSNQPQHF
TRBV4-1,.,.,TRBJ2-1,TGCGCCAGCAGCCAAGACGGCCCAATGGGCTCCTACAATGAGCAGTTCTTC,CASSQDGPMGSYNEQFF
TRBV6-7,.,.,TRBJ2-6,TGTGCCAGCAGTTGCTCAAGAGTATTTACAAAGTCGGGCCAACGTCCTGACTTC,CASSCSRVFTKSGQRPDF
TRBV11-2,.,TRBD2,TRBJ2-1,TGTGCCAGCAGCAGGACTAGCCATGAGCAGTTCTTC,CASSRTSHEQFF
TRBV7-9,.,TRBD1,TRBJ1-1,TGTGCCAGCAGCTTTCTAGCCCGTACAGGGGGAAGGACTGAAGCTTTCTTT,CASSFLARTGGRTEAFF
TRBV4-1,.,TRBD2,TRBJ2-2,TGCGCCAGCAGCCAAGCTTTGGCGGGAGCCGGGGAGCTGTTTTTT,CASSQALAGAGELFF
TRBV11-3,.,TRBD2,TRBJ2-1,TGTGCCAGCAGCTTTAGCGGGAGGGCCTTCAATGAGCAGTTCTTC,CASSFSGRAFNEQFF
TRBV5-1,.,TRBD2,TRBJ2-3,TGCGCCAGCAGCTTGTCCACACTAGCGGGAGCAGATACGCAGTATTTT,CASSLSTLAGADTQYF
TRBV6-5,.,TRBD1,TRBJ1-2,TGTGCCAGCAGCCGACAGGGGGCTCAGTATGGCTACACCTTC,CASSRQGAQYGYTF
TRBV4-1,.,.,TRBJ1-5,TGCGCCAGCAGCCAAGATGTTAATCAGCCCCAGCATTTT,CASSQDVNQPQHF
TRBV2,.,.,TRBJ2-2,TGTGCCAGCAGTGAATTTCTACCCGGGGACACCGGGGAGCTGTTTTTT,CASSEFLPGDTGELFF
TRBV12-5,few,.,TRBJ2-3,TGTGCTAGTGCTACAGCCAATACGCAGTATTTT,CASATANTQYF
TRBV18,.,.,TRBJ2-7,TGTGCCAGCTCACCCCTCGGGTCCGTGTACGAGCAGTACTTC,CASSPLGSVYEQYF
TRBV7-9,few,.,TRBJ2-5,TGTGCCAGCAGCCTAAGGGGTCCTTATCGGGCCATATACGGGGAGACCCAGTACTTC,CASSLRGPYRAIYGETQYF
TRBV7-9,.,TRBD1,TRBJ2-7,TGTGCCAGCAGCCATTTGACAGGGGGGAGCGAGCAGTACTTC,CASSHLTGGSEQYF
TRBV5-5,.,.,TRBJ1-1,TGTGCCAGCAGCTTATTAACAGGGTCGGGCACTGAAGCTTTCTTT,CASSLLTGSGTEAFF
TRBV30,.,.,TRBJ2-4,TGTGCCTGGAGTGTAGGGCTAGCGCCCATCATTCAGTACTTC,CAWSVGLAPIIQYF
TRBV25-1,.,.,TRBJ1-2,TGTGCCAGCAGTGAATACACAAAAGGCTATGGCTACACCTTC,CASSEYTKGYGYTF
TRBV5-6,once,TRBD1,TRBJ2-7,TGTGCCAGCAGCCTTTTATCAGGGGGCTACGAGCAGTACTTC,CASSLLSGGYEQYF
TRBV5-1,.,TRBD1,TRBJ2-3,TGCGCCAGCAGCCCAGGGACAGGGGAGGATACGCAGTATTTT,CASSPGTGEDTQYF
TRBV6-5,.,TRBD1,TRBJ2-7,TGTGCCAGCAGTTATTCCGGGACAGGGCTGACCTACGAGCAGTACTTC,CASSYSGTGLTYEQYF
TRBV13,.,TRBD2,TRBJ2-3,TGTGCCAGCAGCTCCAGACTAGCGGGGGATACGCAGTATTTT,CASSSRLAGDTQYF
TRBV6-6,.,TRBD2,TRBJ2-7,TGTGCCAGCAGTTATGGTCGGCGGGAGCGGGACGAGCAGTACTTC,CASSYGRRERDEQYF
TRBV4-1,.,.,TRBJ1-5,TGCGCCAGCAGCCAAGAGGGAAGCAATCAGCCCCAGCATTTT,CASSQEGSNQPQHF
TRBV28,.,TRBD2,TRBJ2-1,TGTGCCAGCAGAGACACTAGCGGGAGGAGGGATGAGCAGTTCTTC,CASRDTSGRRDEQFF
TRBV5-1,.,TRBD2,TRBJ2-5,TGCGCCAGCAGCTTGGGGCTAGCGGGGCCCCAAGAGACCCAGTACTTC,CASSLGLAGPQETQYF
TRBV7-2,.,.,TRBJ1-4,TGTGCCAGCGGGCGACTCGGTGAAAAACTGTTTTTT,CASGRLGEKLFF
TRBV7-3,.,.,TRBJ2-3,TGTGCCAGCAGCTTAGGGGGGGCAAATACGCAGTATTTT,CASSLGGANTQYF
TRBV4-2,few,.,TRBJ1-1,TGTGCCAGCAGCCAAGATAGGCGGACAGTTTCTTTTATGAACACTGAAGCTTTCTTT,CASSQDRRTVSFMNTEAFF
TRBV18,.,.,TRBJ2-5,TGTGCCAGCTCACCCCTAAACCTAGAGACCCAGTACTTC,CASSPLNLETQYF
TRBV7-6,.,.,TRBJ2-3,TGTGCCAGCAGCCTTAGTAGCGGAACTAGCACAGATACGCAGTATTTT,CASSLSSGTSTDTQYF